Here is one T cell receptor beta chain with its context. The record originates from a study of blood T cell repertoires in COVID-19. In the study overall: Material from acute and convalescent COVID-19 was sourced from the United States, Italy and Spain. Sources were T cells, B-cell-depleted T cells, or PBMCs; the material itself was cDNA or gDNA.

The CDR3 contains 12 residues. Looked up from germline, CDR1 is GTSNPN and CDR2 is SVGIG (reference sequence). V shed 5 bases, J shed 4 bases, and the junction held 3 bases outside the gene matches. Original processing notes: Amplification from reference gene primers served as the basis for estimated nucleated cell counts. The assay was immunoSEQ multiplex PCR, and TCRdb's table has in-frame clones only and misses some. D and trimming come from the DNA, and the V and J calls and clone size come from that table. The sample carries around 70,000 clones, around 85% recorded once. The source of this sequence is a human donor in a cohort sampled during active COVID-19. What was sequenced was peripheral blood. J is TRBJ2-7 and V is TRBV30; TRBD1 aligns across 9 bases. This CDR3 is CAWRDREYEQYF. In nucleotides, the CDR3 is TGTGCCTGGCGGGACAGGGAATACGAGCAGTACTTC.